Sequencing of this TCR beta chain was carried out in a study of cytomegalovirus exposure and HLA in healthy donors. The overall study: According to later analysis, the same platform produced the approximately 130 validation and several hundred first-cohort repertoires. Study outcomes and limitations: The study put 150 or so TCR beta chains on its list as cytomegalovirus-associated. Reports showed the classifier diagnosing cytomegalovirus status with high specificity and sensitivity.

The donors were in the approximately 120-subject validation cohort; that cohort was separate from the approximately 700-subject first cohort. After removal of 5 bases from V and 1 base from J, the junction contained 10 bases not matched to a gene. The CDR3 loop spans 16 amino acids. Germline CDR1 SEHNR, CDR2 FQNEAQ (reference sequence). On this clone itself: Its antigen remains unknown.

This table comes from immunoSEQ multiplex PCR, and its TCRdb copy is limited to in-frame clones, with some not included. Seen here are 120,000 or so clones, 75% to 90% observed once, and the top ten hold approximately 4.5%. The sequencing input was PBMCs. The clonotype originates from a man aged 18 to 35 in good health and CMV-seropositive. The chain employs TRBV7-9 and TRBJ1-1, with 7 bases identical to TRBD1. Here the CDR3 reads CASSPRSRGQNTEAFF. CDR3 in DNA: TGTGCCAGCAGCCCAAGATCTAGGGGGCAGAACACTGAAGCTTTCTTT.